The TCR beta chain described here comes from a study of cytomegalovirus exposure and HLA in healthy donors. Study findings and constraints: Sequencing likely caused a cluster of highly shared sequence variants.

Germline CDR1 GTSNPN, CDR2 SVGIG (reference sequence). Germline trimming cut 0 bases from V and 7 bases from J; bases unmatched to any gene: 8. This CDR3 region has 15 residues. This clone was detected only a few times. The antigen is not known. PCR employed 60 Vbeta and 13 Jbeta primers. Libraries were prepared by immunoSEQ multiplex PCR; TCRdb keeps only in-frame clonotypes and omits some of them. The sample holds roughly 190,000 clones, 9.5% seen once. The chain combines TRBV30 with TRBJ2-1, with 8 bases fitting TRBD2. This clonotype was sampled from a woman aged 25 to 39 in good health and CMV-seropositive. Input material: PBMCs. The CDR3 protein is CAWSVVGTSNNEQFF. The CDR3 DNA reads as TGTGCCTGGAGTGTAGTAGGGACTAGTAATAATGAGCAGTTCTTC. Combining the CDR3 with reference TRBV30 and TRBJ2-1 gives the whole variable domain SQTIHQWPATLVQPVGSPLSLECTVEGTSNPNLYWYRQAAGRGLQLLFYSVGIGQISSEVPQNLSASRPQDRQFILSSKKLLLSDSGFYLCAWSVVGTSNNEQFFGPGTRLTVL.